This T cell receptor (beta chain) was sequenced during a study of blood T cell repertoires in COVID-19. In the study overall: The study drew acute and convalescent COVID-19 samples from the United States, Italy and Spain. Nucleic acid was either cDNA or gDNA, and it came from T cells, B-cell-depleted T cells, or PBMCs.

In the original analysis: Amplification of reference gene primers was used by the study to estimate nucleated cell counts. TCRdb's table, derived via immunoSEQ multiplex PCR, lists solely in-frame clones and lacks some. The DNA gave D and trimming, while V, J and clone size come from that table. The sample has about 40,000 clones, approximately 86% seen once. V was pared by 5 bases and J by 6 bases, with 4 bases of the junction left unmatched. The CDR3 is 14 residues long. Germline CDR1 and CDR2: LNHDA and SQIVND (reference sequence). A few counts support this clone. The sequence derives from a woman in her 70s with acute or convalescent COVID-19. What was sequenced was peripheral blood. The V gene is TRBV19, the J gene TRBJ1-5; 10 bases align to TRBD1. The CDR3 here is CASSRGTGVQPQHF. The DNA of the CDR3 is TGTGCCAGTAGTCGAGGGACAGGGGTTCAGCCCCAGCATTTT.